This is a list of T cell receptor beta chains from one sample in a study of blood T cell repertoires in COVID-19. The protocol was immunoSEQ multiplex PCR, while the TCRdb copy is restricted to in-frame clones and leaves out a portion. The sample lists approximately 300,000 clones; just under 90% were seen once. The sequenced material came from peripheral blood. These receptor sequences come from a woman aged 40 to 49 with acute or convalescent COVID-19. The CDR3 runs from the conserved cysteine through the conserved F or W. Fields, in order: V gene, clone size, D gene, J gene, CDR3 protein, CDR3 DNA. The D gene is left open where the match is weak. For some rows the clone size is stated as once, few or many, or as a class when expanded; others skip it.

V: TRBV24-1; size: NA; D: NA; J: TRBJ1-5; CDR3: CATSDSRGYQPQHF; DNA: TGTGCCACCAGTGATTCAAGGGGCTATCAGCCCCAGCATTTT
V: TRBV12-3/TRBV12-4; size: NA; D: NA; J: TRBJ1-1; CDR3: CATQMGDTEAFF; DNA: TGTGCCACCCAAATGGGCGACACTGAAGCTTTCTTT
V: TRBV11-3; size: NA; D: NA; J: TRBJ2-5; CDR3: CASSLGASGGTQETQYF; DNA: TGTGCCAGCAGCTTAGGTGCCAGCGGAGGTACCCAAGAGACCCAGTACTTC
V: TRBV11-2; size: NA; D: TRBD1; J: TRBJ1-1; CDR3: CASSSSETGFTEAFF; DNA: TGTGCCAGCAGCTCCTCAGAGACAGGGTTCACTGAAGCTTTCTTT
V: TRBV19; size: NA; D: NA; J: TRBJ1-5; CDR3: CASSILTGLGNQPQHF; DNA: TGTGCCAGTAGTATACTCACAGGGTTGGGCAATCAGCCCCAGCATTTT
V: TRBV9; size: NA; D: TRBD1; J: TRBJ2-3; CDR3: CASSVADRGSDTQYF; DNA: TGTGCCAGCAGCGTAGCGGACAGGGGGTCAGATACGCAGTATTTT
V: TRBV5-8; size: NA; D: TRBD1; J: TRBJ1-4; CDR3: CASSLMGTGATNEKLFF; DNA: TGTGCCAGCAGCTTGATGGGGACAGGGGCAACTAATGAAAAACTGTTTTTT
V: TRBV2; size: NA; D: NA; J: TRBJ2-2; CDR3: CASSEGPPGELFF; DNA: TGTGCCAGCAGTGAAGGGCCCCCCGGGGAGCTGTTTTTT
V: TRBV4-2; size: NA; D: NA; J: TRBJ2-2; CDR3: CASSQGGLRTGELFF; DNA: TGTGCCAGCAGCCAAGGCGGGCTGAGGACCGGGGAGCTGTTTTTT
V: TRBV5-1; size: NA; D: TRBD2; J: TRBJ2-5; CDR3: CASSLVLAGAGGQETQYF; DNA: TGCGCCAGCAGCTTGGTGCTAGCGGGGGCCGGGGGGCAAGAGACCCAGTACTTC
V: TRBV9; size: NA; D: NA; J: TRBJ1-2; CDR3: CASTVGQGGDYGYTF; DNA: TGTGCCAGCACCGTTGGCCAGGGCGGCGACTATGGCTACACCTTC
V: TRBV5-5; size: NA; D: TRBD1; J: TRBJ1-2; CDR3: CASSRTTGEWDTF; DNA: TGTGCCAGCAGCCGAACGACAGGGGAATGGGACACCTTC
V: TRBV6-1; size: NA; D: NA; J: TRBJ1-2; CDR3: CASSEGNGNYGYTF; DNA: TGTGCCAGCAGTGAAGGAAACGGTAACTATGGCTACACCTTC
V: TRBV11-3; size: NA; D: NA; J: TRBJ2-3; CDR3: CASSIRGTPDTQYF; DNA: TGTGCCAGCAGCATCCGCGGAACTCCAGATACGCAGTATTTT
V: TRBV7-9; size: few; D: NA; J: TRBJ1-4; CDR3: CASSLGRSDEKLFF; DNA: TGTGCCAGCAGCTTAGGGCGGAGCGATGAAAAACTGTTTTTT
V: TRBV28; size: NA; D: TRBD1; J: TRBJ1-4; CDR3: CASRGTDNEKLFF; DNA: TGTGCCAGCAGAGGGACAGATAATGAAAAACTGTTTTTT
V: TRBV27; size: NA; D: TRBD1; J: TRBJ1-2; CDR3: CASSTAGGGYTF; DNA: TGTGCCAGCAGTACAGCAGGGGGCGGCTACACCTTC
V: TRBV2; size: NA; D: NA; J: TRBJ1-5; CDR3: CASSLDSVNQPQHF; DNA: TGTGCCAGCAGCCTAGACAGCGTCAATCAGCCCCAGCATTTT
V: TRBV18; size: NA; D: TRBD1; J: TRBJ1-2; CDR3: CASSPPSPGGYGYTF; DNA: TGTGCCAGCTCACCACCGAGCCCAGGGGGGTATGGCTACACCTTC
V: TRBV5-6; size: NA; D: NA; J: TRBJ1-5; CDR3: CASSLYSQNQPQHF; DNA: TGTGCCAGCAGCTTATACAGCCAAAATCAGCCCCAGCATTTT
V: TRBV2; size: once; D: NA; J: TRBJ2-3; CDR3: CASSETRGATDTQYF; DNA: TGTGCCAGCAGTGAAACCCGGGGGGCAACAGATACGCAGTATTTT
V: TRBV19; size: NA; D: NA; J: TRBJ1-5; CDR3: CASSMASVGDLYNQPQHF; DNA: TGTGCCAGTAGTATGGCCTCGGTCGGGGACTTGTACAATCAGCCCCAGCATTTT
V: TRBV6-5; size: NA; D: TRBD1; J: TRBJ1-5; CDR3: CASSPGTGGDQPQHF; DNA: TGTGCCAGCAGTCCCGGGACAGGGGGCGATCAGCCCCAGCATTTT
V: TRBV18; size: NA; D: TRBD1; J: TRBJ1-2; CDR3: CASSPDTYTKPGQANYGYTF; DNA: TGTGCCAGCTCACCGGATACCTACACAAAGCCGGGACAGGCTAACTATGGCTACACCTTC
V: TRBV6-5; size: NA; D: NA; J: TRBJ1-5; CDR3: CASRLQGYQPQHF; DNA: TGTGCCAGCAGGCTACAGGGATATCAGCCCCAGCATTTT
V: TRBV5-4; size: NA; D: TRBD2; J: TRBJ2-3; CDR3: CASSPTSSGGIDTQYF; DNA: TGTGCCAGCAGTCCCACGTCCAGCGGGGGCATAGATACGCAGTATTTT
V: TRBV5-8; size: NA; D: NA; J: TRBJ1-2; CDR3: CASSRNHRSGNYGYTF; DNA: TGTGCCAGCAGCAGAAACCACAGGAGTGGTAACTATGGCTACACCTTC
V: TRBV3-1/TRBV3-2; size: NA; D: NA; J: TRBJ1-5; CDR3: CASSQEGGQPQHF; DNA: TGTGCCAGCAGCCAAGAAGGCGGACAGCCCCAGCATTTT
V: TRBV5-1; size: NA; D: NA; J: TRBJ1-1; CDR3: CASSLGAGNTEAFF; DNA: TGCGCCAGCAGCTTGGGGGCAGGCAACACTGAAGCTTTCTTT
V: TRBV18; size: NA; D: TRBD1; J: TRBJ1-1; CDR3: CASSQRTGGMNTEAFF; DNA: TGTGCCAGCTCTCAACGGACAGGGGGAATGAACACTGAAGCTTTCTTT
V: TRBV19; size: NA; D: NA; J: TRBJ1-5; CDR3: CASSISSGTLYQPQHF; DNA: TGTGCCAGTAGTATTTCCTCCGGGACACTATATCAGCCCCAGCATTTT
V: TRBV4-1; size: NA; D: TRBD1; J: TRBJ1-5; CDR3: CASSQVVGQGPSGNQPQHF; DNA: TGCGCCAGCAGCCAAGTCGTGGGACAGGGGCCCTCGGGGAATCAGCCCCAGCATTTT
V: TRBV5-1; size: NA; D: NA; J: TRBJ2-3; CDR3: CASRLDGTDTQYF; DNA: TGCGCCAGCAGGCTAGATGGCACAGATACGCAGTATTTT
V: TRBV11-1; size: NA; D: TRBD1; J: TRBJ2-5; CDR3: CASSPRDRAGRAQYF; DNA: TGTGCCAGCAGCCCTCGGGACAGAGCCGGCAGGGCCCAGTACTTC
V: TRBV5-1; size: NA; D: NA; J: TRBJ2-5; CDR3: CASSLTASVSQETQYF; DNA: TGCGCCAGCAGCTTGACCGCTAGCGTGTCTCAAGAGACCCAGTACTTC
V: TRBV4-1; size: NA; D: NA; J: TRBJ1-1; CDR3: CASSRGGGSQNTEAFF; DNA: TGCGCCAGCAGCCGGGGAGGTGGCAGCCAAAACACTGAAGCTTTCTTT
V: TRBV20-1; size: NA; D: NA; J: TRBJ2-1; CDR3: CSARVLSEQFF; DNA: TGCAGTGCTAGGGTACTTTCTGAGCAGTTCTTC
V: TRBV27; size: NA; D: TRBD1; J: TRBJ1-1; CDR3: CASSQYQGANEAFF; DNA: TGTGCCAGCAGTCAGTACCAGGGGGCTAATGAAGCTTTCTTT
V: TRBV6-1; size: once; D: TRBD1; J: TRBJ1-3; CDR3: CASSETGVSGNTIYF; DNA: TGTGCCAGCAGTGAGACAGGGGTATCTGGAAACACCATATATTTT
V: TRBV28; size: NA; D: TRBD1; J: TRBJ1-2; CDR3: CASSLQGAHYGYTF; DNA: TGTGCCAGCAGTTTACAGGGGGCGCACTATGGCTACACCTTC
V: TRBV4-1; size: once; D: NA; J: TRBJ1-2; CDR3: CASSFRDKSYGYTF; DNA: TGCGCCAGCAGCTTCCGGGACAAGTCCTATGGCTACACCTTC
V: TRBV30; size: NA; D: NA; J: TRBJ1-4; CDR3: CAWSLIGRDNEKLFF; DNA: TGTGCCTGGAGTCTCATTGGCAGGGATAATGAAAAACTGTTTTTT
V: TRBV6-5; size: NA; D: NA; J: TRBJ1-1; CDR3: CASSYPVGGQAFF; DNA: TGTGCCAGCAGTTACCCCGTGGGGGGACAAGCTTTCTTT
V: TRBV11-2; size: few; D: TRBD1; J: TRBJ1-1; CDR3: CASSPKTGSMNTEAFF; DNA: TGTGCCAGCAGTCCTAAGACAGGGAGCATGAACACTGAAGCTTTCTTT
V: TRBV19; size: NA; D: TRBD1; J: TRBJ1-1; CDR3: CASFLGQGMNTEAFF; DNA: TGTGCCAGCTTTTTGGGACAGGGGATGAACACTGAAGCTTTCTTT
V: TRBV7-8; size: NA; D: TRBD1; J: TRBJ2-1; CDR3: CASSVDRDREQFF; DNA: TGTGCCAGCAGCGTCGACAGGGACCGTGAGCAGTTCTTC
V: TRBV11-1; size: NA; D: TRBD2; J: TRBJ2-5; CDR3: CASSPALDWGGETQYF; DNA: TGTGCCAGCAGCCCCGCCCTAGACTGGGGGGGGGAGACCCAGTACTTC
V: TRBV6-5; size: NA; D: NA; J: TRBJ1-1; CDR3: CASSYSSGGTEAFF; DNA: TGTGCCAGCAGTTACTCGAGTGGCGGGACTGAAGCTTTCTTT
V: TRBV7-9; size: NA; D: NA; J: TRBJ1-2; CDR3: CASSLLQAGNYGYTF; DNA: TGTGCCAGCAGCTTACTCCAGGCGGGTAACTATGGCTACACCTTC
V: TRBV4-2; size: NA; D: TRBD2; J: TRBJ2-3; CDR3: CASSPRLAGIGDTQYF; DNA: TGTGCCAGCAGCCCCAGACTAGCGGGGATAGGTGATACGCAGTATTTT
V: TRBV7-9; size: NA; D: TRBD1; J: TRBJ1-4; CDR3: CASTLLGTGDEKLFF; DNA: TGTGCCAGCACCCTATTAGGGACAGGGGATGAAAAACTGTTTTTT
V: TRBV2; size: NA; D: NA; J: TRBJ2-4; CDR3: CASSEDWGDQYF; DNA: TGTGCCAGCAGTGAAGACTGGGGAGATCAGTACTTC
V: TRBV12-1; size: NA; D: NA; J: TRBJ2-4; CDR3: CASIPGAKNIQYF; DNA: TGTGCCAGCATTCCGGGGGCCAAAAACATTCAGTACTTC
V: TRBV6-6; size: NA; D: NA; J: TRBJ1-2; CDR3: CASSAPGEGGLGYTF; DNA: TGTGCCAGCAGTGCACCAGGGGAGGGGGGTTTGGGCTACACCTTC
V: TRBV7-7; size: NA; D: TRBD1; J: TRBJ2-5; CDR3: CASSFIRDSQETQYF; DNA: TGTGCCAGCAGCTTTATCCGGGACAGTCAAGAGACCCAGTACTTC
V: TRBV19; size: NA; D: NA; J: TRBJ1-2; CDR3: CASSYAYGYTF; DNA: TGTGCCAGTAGTTATGCGTATGGCTACACCTTC